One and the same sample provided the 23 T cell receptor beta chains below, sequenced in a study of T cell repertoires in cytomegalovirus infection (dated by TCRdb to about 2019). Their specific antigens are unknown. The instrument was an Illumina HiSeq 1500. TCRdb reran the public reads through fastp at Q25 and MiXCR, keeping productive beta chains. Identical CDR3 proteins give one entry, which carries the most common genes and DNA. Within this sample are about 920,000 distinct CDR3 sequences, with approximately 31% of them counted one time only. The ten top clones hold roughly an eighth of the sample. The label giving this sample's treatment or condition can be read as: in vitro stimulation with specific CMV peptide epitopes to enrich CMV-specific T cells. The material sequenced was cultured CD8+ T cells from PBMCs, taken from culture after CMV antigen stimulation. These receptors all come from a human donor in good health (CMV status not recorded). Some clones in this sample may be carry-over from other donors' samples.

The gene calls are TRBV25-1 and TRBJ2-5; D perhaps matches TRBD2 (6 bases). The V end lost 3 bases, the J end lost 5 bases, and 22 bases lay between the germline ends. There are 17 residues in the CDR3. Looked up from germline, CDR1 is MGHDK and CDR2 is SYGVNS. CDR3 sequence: CASSDSPPTSWRETQYF. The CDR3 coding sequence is TGTGCCAGCAGTGACTCACCTCCAACTAGCTGGCGGGAGACCCAGTACTTC.

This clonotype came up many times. The CDR3 loop reads CASGPGAGGTEAFF. The DNA of the CDR3 is TGTGCTAGTGGACCGGGGGCCGGAGGAACTGAAGCTTTCTTT. The chain carries TRBV12-5 and TRBJ1-1; D possibly corresponds to TRBD1 (6 bases). The CDR3 has 14 residues. The V end lost 6 bases, the J end lost 5 bases, and 16 bases lay between the germline ends. Germline CDR1 and CDR2: LGHNT and FRNRAP.

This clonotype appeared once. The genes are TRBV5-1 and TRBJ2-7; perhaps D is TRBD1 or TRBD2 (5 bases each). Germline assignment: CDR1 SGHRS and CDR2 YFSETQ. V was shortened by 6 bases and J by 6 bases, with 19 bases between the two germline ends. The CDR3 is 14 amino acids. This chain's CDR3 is CASTVRGPLGEQYF. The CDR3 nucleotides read TGCGCCAGCACGGTTAGGGGACCCCTGGGCGAGCAGTACTTC.

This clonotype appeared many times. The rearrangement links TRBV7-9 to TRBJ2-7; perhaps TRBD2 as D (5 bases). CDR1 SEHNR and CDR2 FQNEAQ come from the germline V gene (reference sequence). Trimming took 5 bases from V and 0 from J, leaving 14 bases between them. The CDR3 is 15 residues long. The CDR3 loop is CASSPPRGSSYEQYF. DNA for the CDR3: TGTGCCAGCAGCCCGCCCAGAGGGAGCTCCTACGAGCAGTACTTC. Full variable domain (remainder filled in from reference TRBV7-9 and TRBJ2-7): DTGVSQNPRHKITKRGQNVTFRCDPISEHNRLYWYRQTLGQGPEFLTYFQNEAQLEKSRLLSDRFSAERPKGSFSTLEIQRTEQGDSAMYLCASSPPRGSSYEQYFGPGTRLTVT.

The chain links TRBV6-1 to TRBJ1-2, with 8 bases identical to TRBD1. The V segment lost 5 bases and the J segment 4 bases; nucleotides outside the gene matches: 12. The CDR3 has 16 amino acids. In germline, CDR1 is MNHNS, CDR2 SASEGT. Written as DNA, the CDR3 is TGTGCCAGCAGTTACCGTAGACAGGGGCTTGTCTATGGCTACACCTTC. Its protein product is CASSYRRQGLVYGYTF.

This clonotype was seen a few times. Here the CDR3 reads CASRTGQNTDTQYF. CDR3 coding DNA: TGTGCCAGCAGGACGGGGCAGAACACAGATACGCAGTATTTT. J is TRBJ2-3 and V is TRBV7-8; D possibly matches TRBD1 or TRBD2 (5 bases each). Germline V gene lookup returns CDR1 SGHVS and CDR2 FQNEAQ. Trimming cost V 6 bases and J 2 bases, with 12 bases left between them. This CDR3 region has 14 residues.

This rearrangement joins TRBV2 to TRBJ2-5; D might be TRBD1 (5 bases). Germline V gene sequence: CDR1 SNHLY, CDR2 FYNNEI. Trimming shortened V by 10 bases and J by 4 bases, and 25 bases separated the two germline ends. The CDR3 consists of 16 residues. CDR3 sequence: CATLWGARIGTETQYF. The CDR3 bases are TGTGCCACCCTCTGGGGCGCCCGTATTGGTACAGAGACCCAGTACTTC. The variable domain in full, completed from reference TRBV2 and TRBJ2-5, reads EPEVTQTPSHQVTQMGQEVILRCVPISNHLYFYWYRQILGQKVEFLVSFYNNEISEKSEIFDDQFSVERPDGSNFTLKIRSTKLEDSAMYFCATLWGARIGTETQYFGPGTRLLVL.

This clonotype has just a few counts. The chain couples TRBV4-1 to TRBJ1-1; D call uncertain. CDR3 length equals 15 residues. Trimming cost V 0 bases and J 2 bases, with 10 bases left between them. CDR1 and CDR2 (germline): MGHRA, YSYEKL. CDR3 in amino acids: CASSQEEGTNTEAFF. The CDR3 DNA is TGCGCCAGCAGCCAAGAGGAAGGCACTAACACTGAAGCTTTCTTT.

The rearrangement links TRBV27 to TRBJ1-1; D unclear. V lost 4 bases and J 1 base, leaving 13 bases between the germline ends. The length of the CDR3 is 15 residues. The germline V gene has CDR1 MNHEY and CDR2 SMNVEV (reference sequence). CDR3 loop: CASSSTPHGNTEAFF. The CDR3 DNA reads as TGTGCCAGCAGTTCCACGCCCCACGGGAACACTGAAGCTTTCTTT.

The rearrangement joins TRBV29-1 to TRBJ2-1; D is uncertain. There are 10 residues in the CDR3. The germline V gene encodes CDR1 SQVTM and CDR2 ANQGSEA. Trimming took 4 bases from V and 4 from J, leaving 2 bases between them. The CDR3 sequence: CSVVYNEQFF. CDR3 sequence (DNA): TGCAGCGTTGTTTACAATGAGCAGTTCTTC.

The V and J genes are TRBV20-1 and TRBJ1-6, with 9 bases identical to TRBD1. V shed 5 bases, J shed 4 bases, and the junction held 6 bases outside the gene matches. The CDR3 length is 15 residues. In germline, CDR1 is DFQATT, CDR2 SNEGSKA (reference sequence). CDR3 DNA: TGCAGTGCTTGGGACAGGGCCTATTATAATTCACCCCTCCACTTT. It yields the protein CSAWDRAYYNSPLHF.

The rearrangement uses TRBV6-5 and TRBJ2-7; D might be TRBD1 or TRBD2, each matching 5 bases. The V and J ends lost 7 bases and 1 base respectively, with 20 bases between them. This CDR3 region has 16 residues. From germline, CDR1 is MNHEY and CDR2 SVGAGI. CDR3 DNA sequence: TGTGCCAGCACCTATGACCGGGACGCCATATCCTACGAGCAGTACTTC. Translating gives CASTYDRDAISYEQYF.

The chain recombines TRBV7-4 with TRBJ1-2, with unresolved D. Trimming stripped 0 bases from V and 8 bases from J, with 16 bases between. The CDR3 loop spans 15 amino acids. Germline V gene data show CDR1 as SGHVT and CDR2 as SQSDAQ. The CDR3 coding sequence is TGTGCCAGCAGCTTAGCGCAGGCGGACCCCCGGGGCTACACCTTC. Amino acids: CASSLAQADPRGYTF.

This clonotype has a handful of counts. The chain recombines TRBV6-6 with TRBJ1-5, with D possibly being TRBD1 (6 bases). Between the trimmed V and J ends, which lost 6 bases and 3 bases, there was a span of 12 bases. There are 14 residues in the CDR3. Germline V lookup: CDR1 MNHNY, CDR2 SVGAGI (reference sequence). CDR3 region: CASSPGTFNQPQHF. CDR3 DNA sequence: TGTGCCAGCAGCCCCGGGACATTCAATCAGCCCCAGCATTTT.

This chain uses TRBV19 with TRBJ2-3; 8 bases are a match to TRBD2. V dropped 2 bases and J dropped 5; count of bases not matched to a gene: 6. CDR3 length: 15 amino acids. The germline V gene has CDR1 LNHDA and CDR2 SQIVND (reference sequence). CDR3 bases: TGTGCCAGTAGTATAAGCGGGGGCGTGAGAGATACGCAGTATTTT. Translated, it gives CASSISGGVRDTQYF.

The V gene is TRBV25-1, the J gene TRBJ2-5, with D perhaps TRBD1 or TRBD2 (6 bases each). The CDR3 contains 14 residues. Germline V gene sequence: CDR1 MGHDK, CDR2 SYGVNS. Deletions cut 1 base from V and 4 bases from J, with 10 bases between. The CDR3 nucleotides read TGTGCCAGCAGTGAATGGGGGGCCGGAGAGACCCAGTACTTC. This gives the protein CASSEWGAGETQYF.

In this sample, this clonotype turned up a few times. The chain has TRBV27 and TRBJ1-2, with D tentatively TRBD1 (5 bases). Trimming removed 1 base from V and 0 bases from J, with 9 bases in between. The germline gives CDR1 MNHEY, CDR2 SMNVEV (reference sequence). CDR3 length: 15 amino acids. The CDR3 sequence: CASSLLGAANYGYTF. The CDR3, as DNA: TGTGCCAGCAGTTTATTAGGGGCCGCTAACTATGGCTACACCTTC.

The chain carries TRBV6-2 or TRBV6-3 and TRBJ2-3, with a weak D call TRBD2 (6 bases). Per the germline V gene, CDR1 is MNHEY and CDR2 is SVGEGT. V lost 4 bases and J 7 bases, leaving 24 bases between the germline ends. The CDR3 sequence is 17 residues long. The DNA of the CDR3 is TGTGCCAGCAGTTGGGGGGTTGGAGGGGCCCCCGCCAATACGCAGTATTTT. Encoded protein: CASSWGVGGAPANTQYF.

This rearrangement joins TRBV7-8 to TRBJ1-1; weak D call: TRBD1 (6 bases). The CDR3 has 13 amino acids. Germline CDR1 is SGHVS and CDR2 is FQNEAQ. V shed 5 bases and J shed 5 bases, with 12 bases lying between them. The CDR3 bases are TGTGCCAGCAGCGAGGGGGGGCAGACTGAAGCTTTCTTT. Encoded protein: CASSEGGQTEAFF.

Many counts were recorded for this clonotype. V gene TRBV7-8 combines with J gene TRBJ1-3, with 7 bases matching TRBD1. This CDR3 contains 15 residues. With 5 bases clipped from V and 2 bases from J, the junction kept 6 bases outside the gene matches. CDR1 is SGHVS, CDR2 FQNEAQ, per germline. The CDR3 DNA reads TGTGCCAGCAGCCCACGGACAGGAGCTGGAAACACCATATATTTT. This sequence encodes CASSPRTGAGNTIYF.

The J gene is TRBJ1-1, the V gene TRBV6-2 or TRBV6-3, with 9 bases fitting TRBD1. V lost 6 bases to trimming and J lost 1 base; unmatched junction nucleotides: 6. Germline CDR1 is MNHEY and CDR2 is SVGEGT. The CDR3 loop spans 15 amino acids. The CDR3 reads CASRPDRGWNTEAFF. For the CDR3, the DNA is TGTGCCAGCAGACCAGACAGGGGGTGGAACACTGAAGCTTTCTTT.

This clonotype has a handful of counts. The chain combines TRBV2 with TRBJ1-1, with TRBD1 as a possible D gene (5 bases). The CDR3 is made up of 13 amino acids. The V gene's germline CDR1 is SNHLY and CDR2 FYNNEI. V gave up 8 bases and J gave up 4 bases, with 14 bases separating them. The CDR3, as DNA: TGTGCCAGCCTCGGACGGGGGACCACTGAAGCTTTCTTT. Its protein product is CASLGRGTTEAFF.

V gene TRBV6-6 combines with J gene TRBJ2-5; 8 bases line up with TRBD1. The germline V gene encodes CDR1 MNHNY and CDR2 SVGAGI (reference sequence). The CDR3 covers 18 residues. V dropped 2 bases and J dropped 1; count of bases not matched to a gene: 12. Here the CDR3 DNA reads TGTGCCAGCAGTTACCCAGGGACAGGTGACTTCTTCCAAGAGACCCAGTACTTC. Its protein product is CASSYPGTGDFFQETQYF.